This entry describes one T cell receptor (beta chain). The CDR3 is 18 amino acids. V was shortened by 5 bases and J by 6 bases, with 26 bases between the two germline ends. Germline V gives CDR1 MNHNY, CDR2 SVGAGI (reference sequence). This sample is part of a study of blood T cell repertoires in COVID-19. On the study more broadly: Samples taken during acute and convalescent COVID-19 were collected in the United States, Italy and Spain. Sample material is recorded as cDNA or gDNA derived from T cells, B-cell-depleted T cells, or PBMCs.

Seattle cases were enrolled at active infection and followed longitudinally. Original analysis: Cell counts per sample came from amplifying reference gene primers. Assay: immunoSEQ multiplex PCR; the TCRdb copy retains only in-frame clones and omits some. V and J calls and clone size are as listed in that table; D and trimming were resolved from the DNA. The sample consists of hundreds of thousands of clones, 80% to 90% of them appearing once. Specimen: peripheral blood. The TCR originated in a woman aged 50 to 65 with COVID-19, enrolled during active disease. V gene TRBV6-6 combines with J gene TRBJ2-4; perhaps TRBD1 as D (5 bases). CDR3 DNA: TGTGCCAGCAGTCCCGATTTAAGCCCAAGGGGCGCGAGAAACATTCAGTACTTC. This gives the protein CASSPDLSPRGARNIQYF.